A few counts support the clone carrying this T cell receptor beta chain. The antigen is undetermined. The data stem from a study of naive and memory T cell subsets. Study-level results: Naive repertoires, especially CD8, held a few larger clonotypes, possibly memory cells re-expressing CD45RA. Findings for naive and memory subsets could not be checked against ground truth.

Germline assignment: CDR1 DFQATT and CDR2 SNEGSKA (reference sequence). This CDR3 is 16 amino acids long. V lost 0 bases, J lost 3 bases, and 18 bases lay in between. CD8 T cells were positively selected from what remained after CD4 positive selection. Both TRBC1 and TRBC2 were covered by a beta constant-region primer of two equimolar oligonucleotides. The ligated cDNA underwent four PCR rounds using SP2 and nested alpha and beta constant-region primers. One entry per CDR3 protein results from TCRdb running MiXCR on the UMI-ligation and nested PCR reads. The table has roughly 100,000 distinct CDR3 sequences, approximately 11% seen once; the top ten hold roughly 0.13%.

The rearrangement links TRBV20-1 to TRBJ2-7, with D perhaps TRBD1 (7 bases). The source is a human donor in good health. Sequences were obtained from naive CD4+ T cells from blood. The CDR3 DNA follows: TGCAGTGCTAGAGATCGGGGGACAGTCCGGATCTACGAGCAGTACTTC. This gives the protein CSARDRGTVRIYEQYF.